This T cell receptor (beta chain) was retrieved from a study of molecular identifiers for immune sequencing clone quantification. Study-wide points: Clonotypes surpassing 20 RNA copies contained over 98% of effector molecules, versus under 1% in naive cells.

From the PCR reads, TCRdb called clonotypes with MiXCR, one entry per CDR3 protein. The data contain about half a million distinct CDR3 sequences, roughly a fifth of them singletons. This clonotype was seen many times. Its matching antigen is unknown. Sorted naive CD8 T cells, roughly 19,000 to 1,000,000, were sequenced from 10%, 30% or 50% RNA. Sorted naive CD8 T cells were those defined as CD8+CD4-CCR7+CD45RA+. V lost 4 bases and J lost 5, with 5 bases in between. The CDR3 is 12 residues long. The germline V gene encodes CDR1 MDHEN and CDR2 SYDVKM. The V gene is TRBV28, the J gene TRBJ2-2; the D is unclear. This clonotype originated in a human donor in good health. Some libraries in this study had Jurkat cell RNA spiked in. Sequenced: naive CD8+ T cells from blood, with Jurkat cell RNA spiked in. Subset: FACS-sorted CD8+CD4-CCR7+CD45RA+ naive T cells. The CDR3 loop reads CASSSWTGELFF. CDR3 in DNA: TGTGCCAGCAGTTCATGGACCGGGGAGCTGTTTTTT.